Shown below are 4 T cell receptor beta chains from a single sample sequenced in a study of a mutant IDH1 vaccine in newly diagnosed glioma. Time point reported: baseline, week 1 (first vaccination visit). The treatment: pre-vaccination baseline after standard-of-care therapy. The data were produced by immunoSEQ multiplex PCR, yet TCRdb's version contains in-frame clones alone and is incomplete. This sample has 45,000 to 55,000 clones, with just over 85% found just once. The input for sequencing was PBMCs, taken from a glioma patient treated with radiotherapy, temozolomide or both. These receptor sequences come from a man in his forties with glioma.

This chain uses TRBV15 with TRBJ2-4; perhaps TRBD2 as D (5 bases). The germline V and J ends were trimmed by 1 base and 6 bases, with 13 bases remaining between them. The CDR3 covers 15 residues. Germline CDR1 LNHNV, CDR2 YYDKDF (reference sequence). The CDR3 bases are TGTGCCACCAGCAGAGTTTTGAACGAGGGAAACATTCAGTACTTC. Protein product: CATSRVLNEGNIQYF.

This chain uses TRBV4-1 with TRBJ2-5; 8 bases are shared with TRBD1. This CDR3 contains 15 residues. The germline V gene encodes CDR1 MGHRA and CDR2 YSYEKL. V lost 4 bases to trimming and J lost 4 bases; unmatched junction nucleotides: 8. The CDR3 spells CASSLTPGGVETQYF. The DNA of the CDR3 is TGCGCCAGCAGCCTAACCCCAGGGGGCGTAGAGACCCAGTACTTC.

The chain carries TRBV6-6 and TRBJ2-7, with D tentatively TRBD2 (5 bases). The CDR3 sequence is 14 residues long. V shed 3 bases and J shed 0 bases, with 9 bases lying between them. Germline V CDR1 and CDR2: MNHNY, SVGAGI (reference sequence). The CDR3 bases are TGTGCCAGCAGTTATCCGGGGAGCTCCTACGAGCAGTACTTC. This gives the protein CASSYPGSSYEQYF.

The V and J genes are TRBV7-2 and TRBJ2-5; no firm D call. Germline-derived CDR1 and CDR2 are SGHTA and FQGNSA. V lost 2 bases and J 9 bases, leaving 13 bases between the germline ends. The CDR3 sequence is 13 residues long. CDR3 region: CASSLSPPGAQYF. The DNA of the CDR3 is TGTGCCAGCAGCTTAAGTCCACCTGGGGCCCAGTACTTC.